This TCR beta chain was recorded in a study of PD-L1 blockade in urothelial cancer. TCRdb's table, derived via immunoSEQ multiplex PCR, lists solely in-frame clones and lacks some. The data hold tens of thousands of clones, with more than 75% observed a single time. Germline V gene sequence: CDR1 GTSNPN, CDR2 SVGIG (reference sequence). The ends were cut back, 0 bases at V and 1 base at J, with 9 bases in the middle. The CDR3 runs 14 residues. The sample in question was PBMCs, obtained around atezolizumab (anti-PD-L1) treatment. The TCR sequence derives from a man in his fifties or sixties with urothelial cancer. The chain combines TRBV30 with TRBJ2-5, with D unclear. CDR3 amino acids: CAWSVAGIQETQYF. The CDR3 region has the DNA TGTGCCTGGAGTGTAGCAGGCATCCAAGAGACCCAGTACTTC.